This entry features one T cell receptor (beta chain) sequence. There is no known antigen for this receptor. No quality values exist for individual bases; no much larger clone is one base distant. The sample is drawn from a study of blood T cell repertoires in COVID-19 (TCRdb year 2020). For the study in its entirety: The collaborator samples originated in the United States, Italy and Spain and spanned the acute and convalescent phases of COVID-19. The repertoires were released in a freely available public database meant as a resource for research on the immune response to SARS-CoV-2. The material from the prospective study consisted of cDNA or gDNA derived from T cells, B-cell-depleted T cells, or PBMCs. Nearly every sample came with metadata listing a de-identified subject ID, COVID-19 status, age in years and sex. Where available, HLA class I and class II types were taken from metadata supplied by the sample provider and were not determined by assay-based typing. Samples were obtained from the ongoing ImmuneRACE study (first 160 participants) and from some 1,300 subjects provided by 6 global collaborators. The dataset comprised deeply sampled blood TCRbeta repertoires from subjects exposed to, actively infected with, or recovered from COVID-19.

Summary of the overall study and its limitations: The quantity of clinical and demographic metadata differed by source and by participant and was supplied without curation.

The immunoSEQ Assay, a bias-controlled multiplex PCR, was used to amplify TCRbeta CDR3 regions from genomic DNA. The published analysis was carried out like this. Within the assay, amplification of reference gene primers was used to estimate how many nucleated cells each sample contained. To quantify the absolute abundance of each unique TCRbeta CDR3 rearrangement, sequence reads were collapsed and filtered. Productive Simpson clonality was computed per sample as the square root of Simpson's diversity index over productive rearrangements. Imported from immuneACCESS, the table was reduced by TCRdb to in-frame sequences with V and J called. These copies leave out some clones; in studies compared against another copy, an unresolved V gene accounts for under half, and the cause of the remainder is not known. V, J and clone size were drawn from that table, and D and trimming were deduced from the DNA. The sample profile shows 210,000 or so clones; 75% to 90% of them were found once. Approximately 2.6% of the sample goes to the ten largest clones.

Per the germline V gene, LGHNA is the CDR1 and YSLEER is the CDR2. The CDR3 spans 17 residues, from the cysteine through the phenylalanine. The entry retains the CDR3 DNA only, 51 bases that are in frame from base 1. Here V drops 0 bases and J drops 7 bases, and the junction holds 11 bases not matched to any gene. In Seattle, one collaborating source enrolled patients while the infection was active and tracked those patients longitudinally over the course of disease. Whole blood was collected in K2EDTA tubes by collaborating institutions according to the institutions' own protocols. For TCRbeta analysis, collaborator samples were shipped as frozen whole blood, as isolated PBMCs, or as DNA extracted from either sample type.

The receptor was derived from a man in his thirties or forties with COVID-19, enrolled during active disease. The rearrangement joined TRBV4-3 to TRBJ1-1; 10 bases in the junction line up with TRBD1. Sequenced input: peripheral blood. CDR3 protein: CASSQDPGTGVLGEAFF. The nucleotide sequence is TGCGCCAGCAGCCAAGATCCCGGGACAGGGGTGTTAGGTGAAGCTTTCTTT.